These T cell receptor beta chains were read from a single sample in a study of T cell repertoires in cytomegalovirus infection. TCRdb passed the reads through MiXCR, listing each CDR3 protein once. The profile covers hundreds of thousands of distinct CDR3 sequences, with 17% appearing a single time and more than 10% taken by the ten largest. Sequencing was done on a sample of PBMCs. All receptors come from a human donor in good health (CMV status not recorded). Some clones in this sample may be carry-over from other donors' samples. The CDR3 runs from the conserved cysteine through the conserved F or W. Fields, in order: J gene, D gene, V gene, clone size, CDR3 DNA, CDR3 protein. A D gene is named only where the DNA matches it firmly. Clone size appears in some rows only: once, few, many, or a class for an expanded clone.

>TRBJ2-4|TRBD2|TRBV28|few
TGTGCCAGCAGTTTGGGTCAGCGGGGGAACATTCAGTACTTC
CASSLGQRGNIQYF
>TRBJ2-7|TRBD1|TRBV28|many
TGTGCCAGCAGTAGTGTACGGGACAGTGCCTACGAGCAGTACTTC
CASSSVRDSAYEQYF
>TRBJ1-2|NA|TRBV7-2|NA
TGTGCCAGCAGCTTAGATACCGAGCGTTATAACTATGGCTACACCTTC
CASSLDTERYNYGYTF
>TRBJ2-7|NA|TRBV14|NA
TGTGCCAGCAGCCAAGGGCGGCTCTCCTACGAGCAGTACTTC
CASSQGRLSYEQYF
>TRBJ2-7|TRBD1|TRBV20-1|NA
TGCAGTGCTAGAGATGAAGGGACAGGGTTAGCCTACGAGCAGTACTTC
CSARDEGTGLAYEQYF
>TRBJ1-3|TRBD1|TRBV7-6|many
TGTGCCAGCAGCCCTAATTCCGGGACAGGGGCGTCTGGAAACACCATATATTTT
CASSPNSGTGASGNTIYF
>TRBJ2-6|NA|TRBV3-1|few
TGTGCCAGCAGCCCCAGACTAACAGTCTTCTTCTCTGGGGCCAACGTCCTGACTTTC
CASSPRLTVFFSGANVLTF
>TRBJ2-7|NA|TRBV12-3/TRBV12-4|many
TGTGCCAGCAGTGCCGTTGCAACCTACGAGCAGTACTTC
CASSAVATYEQYF
>TRBJ1-1|TRBD1|TRBV23-1|NA
TGCGCCAGCAGTCAAGCCTTCAAGACAGGGGCCACTGACCTACCGCCGAACACTGAAGCTTTCTTT
CASSQAFKTGATDLPPNTEAFF
>TRBJ1-1|NA|TRBV12-3/TRBV12-4|many
TGTGCCAGCAGTTTTACTGGCCAGAACACTGAAGCTTTCTTT
CASSFTGQNTEAFF
>TRBJ2-3|NA|TRBV6-2/TRBV6-3|many
TGTGCCAGCAGCCAGGGGCAGGGTAAGCCAGATACGCAGTATTTT
CASSQGQGKPDTQYF
>TRBJ2-7|TRBD2|TRBV20-1|NA
TGCAGTGCTACCAGAGGACTAGCGGGGGGGTCAATAGGGCAGTACTTC
CSATRGLAGGSIGQYF
>TRBJ1-2|TRBD1|TRBV28|NA
TGTGCCAGCAGTCCTACCGCGGCAGGGGGCTATGGCTACACCTTC
CASSPTAAGGYGYTF
>TRBJ1-1|NA|TRBV5-1|few
TGCGCCAGCAGCGTCGGACTGACGAACACTGAAGCTTTCTTT
CASSVGLTNTEAFF
>TRBJ2-1|TRBD1|TRBV7-2|few
TGTGCCAGCAGCTTGCGGAGGGACAGGGGCTACAATGAGCAGTTCTTC
CASSLRRDRGYNEQFF
>TRBJ2-2|TRBD2|TRBV11-2|few
TGTGCCAGCAGCTTACAACTAGCGGGGGGGCCTAACACCGGGGAGCTGTTTTTT
CASSLQLAGGPNTGELFF
>TRBJ2-5|NA|TRBV5-6|NA
TGTGCCAGCAGCGGTATGGCCGCCCAGTACTTC
CASSGMAAQYF
>TRBJ1-5|NA|TRBV6-2/TRBV6-3|many
TGTGCCAGCAGTTACAGTGGAGGTAATCAGCCCCAGCATTTT
CASSYSGGNQPQHF
>TRBJ1-3|TRBD1|TRBV2|NA
TGTGCCAGCAGGACAGGGGAGGGAAACACCATATATTTT
CASRTGEGNTIYF
>TRBJ2-5|TRBD1|TRBV4-1|few
TGCGCCAGCAGCCAACCGGGACAGGCGCAAGAGACCCAGTACTTC
CASSQPGQAQETQYF
>TRBJ2-2|TRBD1|TRBV11-2|NA
TGTGCCAGCAGCTTGGGGACAGGAGGCACCGGGGAGCTGTTTTTT
CASSLGTGGTGELFF
>TRBJ2-3|NA|TRBV6-6|NA
TGTGCCAGCAGTTTCCAAGAGAGCGCAGATACGCAGTATTTT
CASSFQESADTQYF
>TRBJ2-1|TRBD2|TRBV7-2|many
TGTGCCAGCAGCTTGGGGCTACCGGGGGGTGAGCAGTTCTTC
CASSLGLPGGEQFF
>TRBJ1-5|TRBD1|TRBV7-8|many
TGTGCCAGCAGCTTAGCGAGGACAGGCTATAGCAATCAGCCCCAGCATTTT
CASSLARTGYSNQPQHF
>TRBJ1-1|NA|TRBV7-8|many
TGTGCCAGCAGCTTAGGTCCACATGGGGAAGCTTTCTTT
CASSLGPHGEAFF
>TRBJ1-2|NA|TRBV7-9|NA
TGTGCCAGCAGCTTACTTGGTCTGGGCTATGGCTACACCTTC
CASSLLGLGYGYTF
>TRBJ2-1|TRBD2|TRBV20-1|many
TGCAGTGCCGGGACTAGCCCATACAATGAGCAGTTCTTC
CSAGTSPYNEQFF
>TRBJ2-7|TRBD2|TRBV7-2|many
TGTGCCAGCAGCTTAGCCGCGGGGGACGAGCAGTACTTC
CASSLAAGDEQYF
>TRBJ2-7|TRBD2|TRBV12-3/TRBV12-4|NA
TGTGCCAGCAGACGGGGGGCCTACGAGCAGTACTTC
CASRRGAYEQYF
>TRBJ1-5|NA|TRBV18|NA
TGTGCCAGCTCACCCCGGTCCGTGGACCTCAGCCAGCCCCAGCATTTT
CASSPRSVDLSQPQHF
>TRBJ2-7|TRBD2|TRBV6-5|NA
TGTGCCAGCAGTTACAAACTAGCGGGGGGCGAAATCTCCTACGAGCAGTACTTC
CASSYKLAGGEISYEQYF
>TRBJ2-5|NA|TRBV15|once
TGTGCCACCAGCAGAACCGGGACTCAAGAGACCCAGTACTTC
CATSRTGTQETQYF
>TRBJ2-5|TRBD2|TRBV20-1|few
TGCAGTGCTAATCTGGCGGGGGGACTCCAAGAGACCCAGTACTTC
CSANLAGGLQETQYF
>TRBJ2-3|TRBD2|TRBV3-1|few
TGTGCCAGCAGCCAAGTCGAGGCTAGCGGCGCAGATACGCAGTATTTT
CASSQVEASGADTQYF
>TRBJ2-7|NA|TRBV2|NA
TGTGCCAGCAGCTCAGAGTCGGCCTACGAGCAGTACTTC
CASSSESAYEQYF
>TRBJ2-1|NA|TRBV11-2|NA
TGTGCCAGCAGCTTAGACAGGGGCCAAGAGCAGTTCTTC
CASSLDRGQEQFF
>TRBJ2-7|TRBD2|TRBV7-6|NA
TGTGCCAGCAGCCCAGGGCCTAGCGGGGGTACGGGAGAACCCTACGAGCAGTACTTC
CASSPGPSGGTGEPYEQYF
>TRBJ1-5|TRBD1|TRBV19|few
TGTGCCAGTAAGGGGACAGGGTACAATCAGCCCCAGCATTTT
CASKGTGYNQPQHF
>TRBJ1-2|TRBD1|TRBV5-4|NA
TGTGCCAGCAGCTCGCGGACAGGGGTGACGATGGGAGGCTACACCTTC
CASSSRTGVTMGGYTF
>TRBJ1-1|NA|TRBV7-3|many
TGTGCCAGCAGCTCCCAGGAGTACACTGAAGCTTTCTTT
CASSSQEYTEAFF